This T cell receptor beta chain was recovered during a study of blood T cells in healthy people across ages. For this clonotype: Its target is unknown.

Primers used in a second PCR of roughly 6 to 11 cycles were a sample-barcoded 5' primer and a J-beta primer mix. TCRdb called the 5' RACE reads again in MiXCR, with one record for every CDR3 protein. Here the sample spans fewer than 1 million distinct CDR3 sequences, under 45% being singletons. General study findings and limits: Long-lived and aged donors differed, with more naive CD4+ cells and higher diversity in the long-lived. Strong correlation linked observed beta diversity and percent naive T cells.

Each donor's blood draw was roughly 10 milliliters of peripheral blood. This CDR3 comprises 17 residues. Looked up from germline, CDR1 is SGHTA and CDR2 is FQGNSA. With 1 base clipped from V and 2 bases from J, the junction kept 7 bases outside the gene matches. Material for sequencing was blood. The TCR was taken from a man in his fifties or sixties in good health. V and J are TRBV7-2 and TRBJ2-5, with 10 bases fitting TRBD2. CDR3 coding DNA: TGTGCCAGCAGCTTAGGACTAGCGGGTTCAGCACAAGAGACCCAGTACTTC. It codes for CASSLGLAGSAQETQYF. The full variable domain, its missing parts supplied by reference TRBV7-2 and TRBJ2-5, is GAGVSQSPSNKVTEKGKDVELRCDPISGHTALYWYRQSLGQGLEFLIYFQGNSAPDKSGLPSDRFSAERTGGSVSTLTIQRTQQEDSAVYLCASSLGLAGSAQETQYFGPGTRLLVL.